This TCR beta chain came from a study of cytomegalovirus exposure and HLA in healthy donors. General study findings and limits: The study had only CMV serostatus as immune exposure information. Reportedly, fewer N-insertions than the roughly 700-donor mean appeared in an Asian-associated ancestry cluster in a later analysis.

On this clone itself: As yet, its antigen is unknown.

Amplification used 60 Vbeta primers and 13 Jbeta primers. Only in-frame clones appear in the TCRdb table, and some are missing; sequencing was by immunoSEQ multiplex PCR. This table has some 99,000 clones, 73% appearing once. The germline gives CDR1 SGHVS, CDR2 FQNEAQ. This CDR3 has 14 amino acids. V lost 2 bases and J 4 bases, leaving 11 bases between the germline ends. This chain connects TRBV7-8 to TRBJ1-2, with D possibly matching TRBD1 (5 bases). The sample was PBMCs. The receptor's source is a middle-aged man in good health and CMV-seronegative. For the CDR3, the DNA is TGTGCCAGCAGCTTATCGGCAGGGTCCTATGGCTACACCTTC. This gives the protein CASSLSAGSYGYTF.